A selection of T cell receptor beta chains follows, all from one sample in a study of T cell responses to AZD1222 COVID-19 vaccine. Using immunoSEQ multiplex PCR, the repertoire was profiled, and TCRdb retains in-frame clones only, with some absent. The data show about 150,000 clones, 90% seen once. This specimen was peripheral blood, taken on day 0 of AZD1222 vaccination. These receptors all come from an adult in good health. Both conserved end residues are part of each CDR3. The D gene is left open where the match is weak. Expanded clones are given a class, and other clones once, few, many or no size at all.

DNA: TGTGCCAGCTCCCCGGGACTAGCCTATGAGCAGTTCTTC
CDR3: CASSPGLAYEQFF
size: .
J: TRBJ2-1
V: TRBV18
D: TRBD2

DNA: TGTGCCAGCAGCTATTTGAGGGGCTCTGGAAACACCATATATTTT
CDR3: CASSYLRGSGNTIYF
size: .
J: TRBJ1-3
V: TRBV5-6
D: .

DNA: TGTGCCAGTAGGGCCGGGACTAGCGGGAGTCGGCAGTTCTTC
CDR3: CASRAGTSGSRQFF
size: .
J: TRBJ2-1
V: TRBV19
D: TRBD2

DNA: TGTGCCAGCAGCCAGACCGCGACCGGGACAGCCTCCTTC
CDR3: CASSQTATGTASF
size: .
J: TRBJ2-7
V: TRBV4-2
D: TRBD1

DNA: TGCAGCGTTGAAGATCTTGGAGGGGGACTGCGGTTCTTC
CDR3: CSVEDLGGGLRFF
size: once
J: TRBJ2-1
V: TRBV29-1
D: .

DNA: TGTGCCAGCAGCTTGGTACAGGCGGACACTGAAGCTTTCTTT
CDR3: CASSLVQADTEAFF
size: .
J: TRBJ1-1
V: TRBV5-6
D: .

DNA: TGTGCCAGCAGCCGACAGGGCTTGAACACTGAAGCTTTCTTT
CDR3: CASSRQGLNTEAFF
size: .
J: TRBJ1-1
V: TRBV5-4
D: TRBD1

DNA: TGTGCCACCAGCAGAGATCGTCTGGCAACTTTGGGTGAAAAACTGTTTTTT
CDR3: CATSRDRLATLGEKLFF
size: .
J: TRBJ1-4
V: TRBV15
D: .

DNA: TGTGCCAGCAGTTACAGCAGACTAGCGGGGTCCTACGAGCAGTACTTC
CDR3: CASSYSRLAGSYEQYF
size: .
J: TRBJ2-7
V: TRBV6-5
D: TRBD2

DNA: TGTGCCAGCAGTGAAGGGAACTATGGCTACACCTTC
CDR3: CASSEGNYGYTF
size: .
J: TRBJ1-2
V: TRBV6-1
D: .

DNA: TGTGCCAGCTCCCCCGGGACGGACTATGGCTACACCTTC
CDR3: CASSPGTDYGYTF
size: .
J: TRBJ1-2
V: TRBV18
D: .

DNA: TGTGCCAGCAGTACGGGTTCAGATACGCAGTATTTT
CDR3: CASSTGSDTQYF
size: .
J: TRBJ2-3
V: TRBV6-5
D: .

DNA: TGTGCCAGCAGCTTAGTAGGGCCTTACACCGGGGAGCTGTTTTTT
CDR3: CASSLVGPYTGELFF
size: .
J: TRBJ2-2
V: TRBV11-2
D: .

DNA: TGTGCCAGCAGCCAAGATGGTACAGCCGGATCCTACGAGCAGTACTTC
CDR3: CASSQDGTAGSYEQYF
size: .
J: TRBJ2-7
V: TRBV4-2
D: .

DNA: TGCGCCAGCAGCCTTCAAAGCCGGGACGAAAAACTGTTTTTT
CDR3: CASSLQSRDEKLFF
size: .
J: TRBJ1-4
V: TRBV5-1
D: .

DNA: TGTGCCAGCAGCGTAGGGACAGGGATCAATGAAAAACTGTTTTTT
CDR3: CASSVGTGINEKLFF
size: .
J: TRBJ1-4
V: TRBV9
D: TRBD1

DNA: TGTGCCAGCAGTGACCTAGGGGGGAACTACAATGAGCAGTTCTTC
CDR3: CASSDLGGNYNEQFF
size: .
J: TRBJ2-1
V: TRBV6-1
D: .

DNA: TGTGCCACCAGCAGCGGTAAGGGGACCTACGAGCAGTACTTC
CDR3: CATSSGKGTYEQYF
size: .
J: TRBJ2-7
V: TRBV15
D: .

DNA: TGTGCCAGCAGCTTAGCAGCGGGACAGGGCTCCTACGAGCAGTACTTC
CDR3: CASSLAAGQGSYEQYF
size: .
J: TRBJ2-7
V: TRBV13
D: TRBD1

DNA: TGTGCCAGCAGTTTATCGCCCACTTACGGCTACACCTTC
CDR3: CASSLSPTYGYTF
size: .
J: TRBJ1-2
V: TRBV27
D: .

DNA: TGTGCCAGCACCCGGGGGTCCGCTTCCTACGAGCAGTACTTC
CDR3: CASTRGSASYEQYF
size: .
J: TRBJ2-7
V: TRBV3-1/TRBV3-2
D: .

DNA: TGTGCCAGCAGCTTGCGACAGGGCTCTGAAGCTTTCTTT
CDR3: CASSLRQGSEAFF
size: .
J: TRBJ1-1
V: TRBV7-8
D: TRBD1

DNA: TGTGCCAGTAGTATTGGGGGAGGCTCCTACAATGAGCAGTTCTTC
CDR3: CASSIGGGSYNEQFF
size: .
J: TRBJ2-1
V: TRBV19
D: .

DNA: TGCGCCAGCAGCCAAAGACTCAGCTCCTACAATGAGCAGTTCTTC
CDR3: CASSQRLSSYNEQFF
size: .
J: TRBJ2-1
V: TRBV4-1
D: .

DNA: TGCGCCAGCAGTGCAGGGGTTGCGGGGCGCGAGACCCAGTACTTC
CDR3: CASSAGVAGRETQYF
size: .
J: TRBJ2-5
V: TRBV10-1
D: .

DNA: TGTGCCAGCAGCTCAGTCTCGGAGCGCAGAGCTAACTATGGCTACACCTTC
CDR3: CASSSVSERRANYGYTF
size: .
J: TRBJ1-2
V: TRBV11-2
D: .

DNA: TGCAGCGTTGGCGGAGGGTCCGGCGGCTACACCTTC
CDR3: CSVGGGSGGYTF
size: .
J: TRBJ1-2
V: TRBV29-1
D: .

DNA: TGTGCCAGCAGCAACTGGGTCGGGGGGTCGCCCTATAATTCACCCCTCCACTTT
CDR3: CASSNWVGGSPYNSPLHF
size: .
J: TRBJ1-6
V: TRBV21-1
D: .

DNA: TGTGCCAGCAGGGAGCTAGGGAACTTGGATGTAAATGAGCAGTTCTTC
CDR3: CASRELGNLDVNEQFF
size: .
J: TRBJ2-1
V: TRBV28
D: .

DNA: TGCGCCAGCAGCTTGGGCGGGGGAGCAACTAATGAAAAACTGTTTTTT
CDR3: CASSLGGGATNEKLFF
size: .
J: TRBJ1-4
V: TRBV5-1
D: .

DNA: TGTGCCAGCAGCCAAGAAGAGGGGGTCCTAGTATTGCAGGACTACAATGAGCAGTTCTTC
CDR3: CASSQEEGVLVLQDYNEQFF
size: .
J: TRBJ2-1
V: TRBV3-1/TRBV3-2
D: .

DNA: TGCGCCAGCAGCCAATTCGGCAGCCAAGAGACCCAGTACTTC
CDR3: CASSQFGSQETQYF
size: .
J: TRBJ2-5
V: TRBV4-1
D: .

DNA: TGCGCCAGCAGCTTGGATCAGGCCACCTCTGGAAACACCATATATTTT
CDR3: CASSLDQATSGNTIYF
size: once
J: TRBJ1-3
V: TRBV5-1
D: .

DNA: TGTGCCAGCTCACCATCAGTCCAGAACACTGAAGCTTTCTTT
CDR3: CASSPSVQNTEAFF
size: .
J: TRBJ1-1
V: TRBV18
D: .

DNA: TGTGCCAGCAGTCCCCCCGCCGGGACAAATATCAATCAGCCCCAGCATTTT
CDR3: CASSPPAGTNINQPQHF
size: .
J: TRBJ1-5
V: TRBV6-6
D: .

DNA: TGTGCCAGCAGCTCAGGGTCGGGGATCTCTGGAAACACCATATATTTT
CDR3: CASSSGSGISGNTIYF
size: .
J: TRBJ1-3
V: TRBV7-6
D: .

DNA: TGTGCCAGCAGCTTAGCCTGGGACATTCAGTACTTC
CDR3: CASSLAWDIQYF
size: .
J: TRBJ2-4
V: TRBV7-2
D: .

DNA: TGCGGGGTACCCAGGGACACTGAAGCTTTCTTT
CDR3: CGVPRDTEAFF
size: .
J: TRBJ1-1
V: TRBV20-1
D: .

DNA: TGTGCCAGCAGCGTAAGAGCGGGAGCTAATACGCAGTATTTT
CDR3: CASSVRAGANTQYF
size: .
J: TRBJ2-3
V: TRBV9
D: TRBD2

DNA: TGTGCCAGCAGTGGGGGACAGACTTACTATGGCTACACCTTC
CDR3: CASSGGQTYYGYTF
size: .
J: TRBJ1-2
V: TRBV6-4
D: TRBD1

DNA: TGTGCCAGCAGTTTACGCTCCTATCCTATAACCGGAAACACCATATATTTT
CDR3: CASSLRSYPITGNTIYF
size: .
J: TRBJ1-3
V: TRBV27
D: .

DNA: TGTGCCAGCTCACCACCGACACTAGCGGGAGTCAGTTACAATGAGCAGTTCTTC
CDR3: CASSPPTLAGVSYNEQFF
size: .
J: TRBJ2-1
V: TRBV18
D: TRBD2

DNA: TGTGCCAGCAGTTACAGGGACAGGGACTTCTATGGCTACACCTTC
CDR3: CASSYRDRDFYGYTF
size: .
J: TRBJ1-2
V: TRBV6-5
D: TRBD1

DNA: TGTGCCACCAGCAGAGCTAGCGGGAATAATGAGCAGTTCTTC
CDR3: CATSRASGNNEQFF
size: .
J: TRBJ2-1
V: TRBV15
D: TRBD2

DNA: TGCAGCGTGGTCAGAATATCGAGTACGTATGGCTACACCTTC
CDR3: CSVVRISSTYGYTF
size: .
J: TRBJ1-2
V: TRBV29-1
D: .

DNA: TGTGCCAGCAGCTTCCCTCGGACAGGGCGGGAGACCCAGTACTTC
CDR3: CASSFPRTGRETQYF
size: .
J: TRBJ2-5
V: TRBV7-9
D: TRBD1

DNA: TGCAGCGTTGTCGGTAGCGGGGACACAGATACGCAGTATTTT
CDR3: CSVVGSGDTDTQYF
size: .
J: TRBJ2-3
V: TRBV29-1
D: TRBD2

DNA: TGTGCCAGCAGCAACGGACAGTATAATTCACCCCTCCACTTT
CDR3: CASSNGQYNSPLHF
size: once
J: TRBJ1-6
V: TRBV5-6
D: .

DNA: TGTGCCGACCCGAATCGACAGGGGAAGACCCAGTACTTC
CDR3: CADPNRQGKTQYF
size: .
J: TRBJ2-5
V: TRBV6-4
D: TRBD1

DNA: TGTGCCAGCAGCTTAACGGGAAAGACCGAAGCTTTCTTT
CDR3: CASSLTGKTEAFF
size: .
J: TRBJ1-1
V: TRBV7-3
D: .

DNA: TGTGCCAGCAGTTACGCGGGAGCCGACAATGAGCAGTTCTTC
CDR3: CASSYAGADNEQFF
size: once
J: TRBJ2-1
V: TRBV6-2/TRBV6-3
D: TRBD2

DNA: TGTGCCAGCAGCCAATTGGGACCGAACACTGAAGCTTTCTTT
CDR3: CASSQLGPNTEAFF
size: .
J: TRBJ1-1
V: TRBV16
D: .

DNA: TGTGCCAGCAGTTTACTAGCTCACGGTGAGCAGTTCTTC
CDR3: CASSLLAHGEQFF
size: .
J: TRBJ2-1
V: TRBV12-3/TRBV12-4
D: .

DNA: TGTGCCAGCAGCGTAGACAACTGGAACACTGAAGCTTTCTTT
CDR3: CASSVDNWNTEAFF
size: .
J: TRBJ1-1
V: TRBV9
D: .

DNA: TGTGCCACCAGTGATGGGGGGAAAGTTATCTATGAGCAGTTCTTC
CDR3: CATSDGGKVIYEQFF
size: .
J: TRBJ2-1
V: TRBV24-1
D: .

DNA: TGTGCCAGTAGTATAGCCCCCTACAGGGTGAGGAATCAGCCCCAGCATTTT
CDR3: CASSIAPYRVRNQPQHF
size: .
J: TRBJ1-5
V: TRBV19
D: .

DNA: TGTGCCAGCAGCTCCCGACTAGCGGGCCTCTCCGAGCAGTACTTC
CDR3: CASSSRLAGLSEQYF
size: once
J: TRBJ2-7
V: TRBV9
D: TRBD2